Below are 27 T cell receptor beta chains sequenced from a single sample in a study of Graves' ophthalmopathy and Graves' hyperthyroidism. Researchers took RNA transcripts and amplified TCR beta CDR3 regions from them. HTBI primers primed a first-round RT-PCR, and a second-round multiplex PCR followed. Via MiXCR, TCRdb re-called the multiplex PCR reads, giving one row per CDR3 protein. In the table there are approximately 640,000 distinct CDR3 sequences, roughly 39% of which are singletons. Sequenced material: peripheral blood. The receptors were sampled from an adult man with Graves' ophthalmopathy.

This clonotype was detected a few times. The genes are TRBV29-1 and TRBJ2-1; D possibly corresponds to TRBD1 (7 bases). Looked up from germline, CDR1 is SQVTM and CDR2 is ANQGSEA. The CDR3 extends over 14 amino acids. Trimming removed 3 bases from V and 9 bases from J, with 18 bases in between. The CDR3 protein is CSVEGTVQGGEQFF. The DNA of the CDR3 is TGCAGCGTTGAGGGGACTGTCCAGGGGGGTGAGCAGTTCTTC.

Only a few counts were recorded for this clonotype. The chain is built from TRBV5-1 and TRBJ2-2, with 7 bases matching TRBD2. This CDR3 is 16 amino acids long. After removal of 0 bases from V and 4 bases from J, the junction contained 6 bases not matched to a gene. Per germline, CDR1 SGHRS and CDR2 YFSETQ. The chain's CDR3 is CASSLERRETTGELFF. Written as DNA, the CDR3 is TGCGCCAGCAGCTTGGAAAGGCGGGAGACCACCGGGGAGCTGTTTTTT.

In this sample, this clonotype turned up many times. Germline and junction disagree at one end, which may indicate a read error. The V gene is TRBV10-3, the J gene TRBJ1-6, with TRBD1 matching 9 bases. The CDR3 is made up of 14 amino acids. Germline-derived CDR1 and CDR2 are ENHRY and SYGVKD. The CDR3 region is CASSRTGVNSPLHF. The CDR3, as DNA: TGTGCCAGCAGTCGGACAGGGGTCAATTCACCCCTCCACTTT.

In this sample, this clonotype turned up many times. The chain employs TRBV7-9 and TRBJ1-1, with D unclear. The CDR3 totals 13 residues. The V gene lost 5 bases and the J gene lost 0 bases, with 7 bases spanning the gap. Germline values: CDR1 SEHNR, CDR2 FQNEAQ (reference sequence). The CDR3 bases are TGTGCCAGCAGCGTCAGGTTGAACACTGAAGCTTTCTTT. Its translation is CASSVRLNTEAFF.

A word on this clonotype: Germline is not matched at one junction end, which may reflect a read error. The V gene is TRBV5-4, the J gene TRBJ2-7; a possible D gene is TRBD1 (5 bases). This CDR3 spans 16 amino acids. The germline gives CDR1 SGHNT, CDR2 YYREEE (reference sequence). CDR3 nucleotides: TGCGCCAGCAGCCGAGATCACAGGTTTGCGGACTACGAGCAGTACTTC. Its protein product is CASSRDHRFADYEQYF.

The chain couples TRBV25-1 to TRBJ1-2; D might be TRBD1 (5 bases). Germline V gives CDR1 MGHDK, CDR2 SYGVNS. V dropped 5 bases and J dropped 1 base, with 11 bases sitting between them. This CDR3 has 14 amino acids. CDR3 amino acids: CASSSGTINYGYTF. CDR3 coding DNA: TGTGCCAGCAGTAGCGGGACGATTAACTATGGCTACACCTTC.

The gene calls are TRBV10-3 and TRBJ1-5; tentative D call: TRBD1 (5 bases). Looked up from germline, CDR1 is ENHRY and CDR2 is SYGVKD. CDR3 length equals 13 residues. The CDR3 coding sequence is TGTGCAGCCGCGGGGCCGCTGAATCAGCCCCAGCATTTT. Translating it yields CAAAGPLNQPQHF.

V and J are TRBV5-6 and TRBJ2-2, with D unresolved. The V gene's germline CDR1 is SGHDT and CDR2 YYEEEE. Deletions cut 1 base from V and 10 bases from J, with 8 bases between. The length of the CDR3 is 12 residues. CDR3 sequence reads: CASSLWGEELFF. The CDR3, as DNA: TGTGCCAGCAGCTTGTGGGGTGAGGAGCTGTTTTTT.

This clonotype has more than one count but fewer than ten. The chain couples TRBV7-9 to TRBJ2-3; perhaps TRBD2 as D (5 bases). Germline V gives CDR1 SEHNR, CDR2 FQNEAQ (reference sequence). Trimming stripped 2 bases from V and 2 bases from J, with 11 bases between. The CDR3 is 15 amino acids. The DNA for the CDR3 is TGTGCCAGCAGCTTATGGGAGTGGATCACAGATACGCAGTATTTT. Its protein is CASSLWEWITDTQYF.

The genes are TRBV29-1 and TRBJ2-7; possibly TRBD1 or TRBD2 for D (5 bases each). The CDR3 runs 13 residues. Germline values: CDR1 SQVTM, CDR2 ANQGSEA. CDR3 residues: CSVKGRESYEQYF. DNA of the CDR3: TGCAGTGTTAAGGGCAGGGAGTCCTACGAGCAGTACTTC.

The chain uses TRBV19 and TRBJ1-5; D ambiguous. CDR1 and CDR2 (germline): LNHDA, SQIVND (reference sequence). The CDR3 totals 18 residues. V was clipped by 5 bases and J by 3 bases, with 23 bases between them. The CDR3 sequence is CASSGPGSLRGSNQPQHF. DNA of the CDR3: TGTGCCAGTAGTGGCCCGGGTTCGCTCAGAGGGTCCAATCAGCCCCAGCATTTT.

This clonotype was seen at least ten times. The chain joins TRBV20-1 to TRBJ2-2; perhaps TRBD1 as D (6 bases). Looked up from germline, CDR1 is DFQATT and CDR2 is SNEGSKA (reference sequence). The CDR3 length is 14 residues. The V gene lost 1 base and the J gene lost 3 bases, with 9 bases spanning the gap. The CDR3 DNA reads TGCAGTGCTAGAGGTTCAGGGGACACCGGGGAGCTGTTTTTT. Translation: CSARGSGDTGELFF.

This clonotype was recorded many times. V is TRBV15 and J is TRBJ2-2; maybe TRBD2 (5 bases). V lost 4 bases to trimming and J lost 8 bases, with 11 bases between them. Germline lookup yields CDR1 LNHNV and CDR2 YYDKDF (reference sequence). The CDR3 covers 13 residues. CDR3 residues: CATSTAVAGELFF. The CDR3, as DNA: TGTGCCACCAGCACCGCGGTAGCGGGGGAGCTGTTTTTT.

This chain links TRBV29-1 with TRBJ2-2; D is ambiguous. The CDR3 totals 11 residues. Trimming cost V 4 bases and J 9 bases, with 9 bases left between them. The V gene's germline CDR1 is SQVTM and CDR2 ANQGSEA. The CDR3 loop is CSVALPRELFF. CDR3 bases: TGCAGCGTTGCCCTTCCCAGGGAGCTGTTTTTT.

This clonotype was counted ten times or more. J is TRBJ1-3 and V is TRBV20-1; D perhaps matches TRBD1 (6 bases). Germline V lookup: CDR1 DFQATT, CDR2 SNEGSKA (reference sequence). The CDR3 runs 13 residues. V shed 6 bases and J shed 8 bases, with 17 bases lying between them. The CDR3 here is CSARTGSSYTIYF. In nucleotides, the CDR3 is TGCAGTGCCCGAACAGGGTCGTCCTACACCATATATTTT.

This CDR3 is CASSLGPRAHEQYF. CDR3 DNA sequence: TGTGCCAGCAGCCTAGGGCCGCGAGCCCACGAGCAGTACTTC. V usage is TRBV3-1 and J usage is TRBJ2-7; the D is unclear. Trimming removed 4 bases at V and 5 bases at J, with 15 bases between. The CDR3 is 14 amino acids. Germline CDR1 reads LGHDT; CDR2 reads YNNKEL (reference sequence).

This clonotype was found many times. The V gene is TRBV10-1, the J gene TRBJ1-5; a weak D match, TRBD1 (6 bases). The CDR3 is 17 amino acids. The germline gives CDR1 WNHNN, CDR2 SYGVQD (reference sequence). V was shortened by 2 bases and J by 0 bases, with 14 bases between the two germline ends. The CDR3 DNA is TGCGCCAGCAGTGAGACCGGACAGTACCATAGCAATCAGCCCCAGCATTTT. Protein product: CASSETGQYHSNQPQHF.

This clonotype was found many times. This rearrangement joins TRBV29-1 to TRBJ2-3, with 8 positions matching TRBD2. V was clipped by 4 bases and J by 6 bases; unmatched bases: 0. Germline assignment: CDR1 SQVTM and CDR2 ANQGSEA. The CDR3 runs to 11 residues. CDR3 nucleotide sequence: TGCAGCGTTGGGACTAGCGATACGCAGTATTTT. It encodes CSVGTSDTQYF.

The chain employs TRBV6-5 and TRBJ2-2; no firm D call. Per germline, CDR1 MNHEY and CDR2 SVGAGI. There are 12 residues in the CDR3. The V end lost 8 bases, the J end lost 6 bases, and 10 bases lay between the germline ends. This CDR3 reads CASGAVAGELFF. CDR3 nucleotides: TGTGCCAGCGGTGCCGTTGCCGGGGAGCTGTTTTTT.

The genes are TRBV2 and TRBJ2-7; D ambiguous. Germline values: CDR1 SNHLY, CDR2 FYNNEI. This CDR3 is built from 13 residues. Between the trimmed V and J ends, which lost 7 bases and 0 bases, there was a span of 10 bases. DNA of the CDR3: TGTGCCAGCACCGGGCCCATCTCCTACGAGCAGTACTTC. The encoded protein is CASTGPISYEQYF.

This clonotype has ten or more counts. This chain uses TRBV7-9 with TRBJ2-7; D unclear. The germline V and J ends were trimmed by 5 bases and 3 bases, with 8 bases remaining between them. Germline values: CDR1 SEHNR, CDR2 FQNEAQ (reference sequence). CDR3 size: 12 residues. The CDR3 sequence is CASSGVRYEQYF. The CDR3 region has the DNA TGTGCCAGCAGCGGGGTTCGCTACGAGCAGTACTTC.

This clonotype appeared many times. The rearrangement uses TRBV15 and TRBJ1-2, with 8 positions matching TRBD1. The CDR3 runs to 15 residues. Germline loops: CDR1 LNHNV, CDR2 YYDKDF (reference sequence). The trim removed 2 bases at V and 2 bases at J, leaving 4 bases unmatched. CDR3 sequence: CATSRNRQGNYGYTF. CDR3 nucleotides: TGTGCCACCAGCAGAAATAGACAGGGGAACTATGGCTACACCTTC.

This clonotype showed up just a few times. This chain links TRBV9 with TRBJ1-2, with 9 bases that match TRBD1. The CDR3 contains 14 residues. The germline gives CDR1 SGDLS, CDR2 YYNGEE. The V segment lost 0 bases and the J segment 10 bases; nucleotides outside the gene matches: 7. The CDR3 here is CASSVEGQGTFYTF. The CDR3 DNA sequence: TGTGCCAGCAGCGTAGAGGGACAGGGAACTTTCTACACCTTC.

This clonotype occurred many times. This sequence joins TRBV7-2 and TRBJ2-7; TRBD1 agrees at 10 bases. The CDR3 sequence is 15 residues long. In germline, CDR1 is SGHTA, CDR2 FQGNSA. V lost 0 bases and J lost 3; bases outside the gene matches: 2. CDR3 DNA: TGTGCCAGCAGCTTAGCGGGACAGGGGATCTACGAGCAGTACTTC. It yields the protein CASSLAGQGIYEQYF.

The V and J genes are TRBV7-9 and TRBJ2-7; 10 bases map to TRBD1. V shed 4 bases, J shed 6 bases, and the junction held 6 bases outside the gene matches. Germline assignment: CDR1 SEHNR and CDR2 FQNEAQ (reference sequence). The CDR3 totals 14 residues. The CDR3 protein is CASSSPDRGSEQYF. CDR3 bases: TGTGCCAGCAGCTCACCGGACAGGGGGTCCGAGCAGTACTTC.

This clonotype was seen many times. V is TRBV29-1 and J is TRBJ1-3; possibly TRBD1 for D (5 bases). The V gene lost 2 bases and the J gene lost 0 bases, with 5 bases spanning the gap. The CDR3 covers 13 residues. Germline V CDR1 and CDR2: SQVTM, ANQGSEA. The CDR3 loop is CSVERGSGNTIYF. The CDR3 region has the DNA TGCAGCGTTGAAAGGGGCTCTGGAAACACCATATATTTT.

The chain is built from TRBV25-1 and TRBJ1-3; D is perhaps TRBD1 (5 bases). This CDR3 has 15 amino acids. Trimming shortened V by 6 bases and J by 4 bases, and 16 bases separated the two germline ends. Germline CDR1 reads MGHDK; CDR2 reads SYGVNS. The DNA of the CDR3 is TGTGCCAGCAGGGAGTCGGGGACGGAGGGAAACACCATATATTTT. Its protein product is CASRESGTEGNTIYF.